These T cell receptor beta chains were read from a single sample in a study of T cell responses to AZD1222 COVID-19 vaccine. TCRdb keeps only in-frame clones here, not all; method: immunoSEQ multiplex PCR. The sample lists 250,000 or so clones; 85% to 95% were seen once. This sample comprised peripheral blood, obtained on day 0 of AZD1222 vaccination. The receptors were gathered from an adult in good health. Each CDR3 is given with its conserved first and last residue. The order of the fields is V gene, J gene, clone size, D gene, CDR3 DNA, CDR3 protein. A D gene is named only where the DNA matches it firmly. Clone size is shown for a subset of rows, as once, few, many or a class of expanded clone.

v_gene: TRBV2; j_gene: TRBJ1-4; abundance: NA; d_gene: NA; CDR3nt: TGTGCCAGCAGCCGAACGGCTAATGAAAAACTGTTTTTT; CDR3aa: CASSRTANEKLFF
v_gene: TRBV9; j_gene: TRBJ2-7; abundance: NA; d_gene: TRBD2; CDR3nt: TGTGCCAGCAGCGAATCGGGGGGGTCCTACGAGCAGTACTTC; CDR3aa: CASSESGGSYEQYF
v_gene: TRBV30; j_gene: TRBJ1-1; abundance: NA; d_gene: TRBD1; CDR3nt: TGTGCCTGCCACCCCAGGGGGATGTTGAACACTGAAGCTTTCTTT; CDR3aa: CACHPRGMLNTEAFF
v_gene: TRBV18; j_gene: TRBJ2-7; abundance: once; d_gene: TRBD2; CDR3nt: TGTGCCAGCTCACCCCGGTGGCCCCGGACTAGCGGGAACTCCTACGAGCAGTACTTC; CDR3aa: CASSPRWPRTSGNSYEQYF
v_gene: TRBV7-9; j_gene: TRBJ1-1; abundance: NA; d_gene: NA; CDR3nt: TGTGCCAGCAGCTTATACGAGAACACTGAAGCTTTCTTT; CDR3aa: CASSLYENTEAFF
v_gene: TRBV10-1; j_gene: TRBJ2-5; abundance: NA; d_gene: TRBD1; CDR3nt: TGCGCCAGCAGTGAGGGGACAGCCCCCGGGACCCAGTACTTC; CDR3aa: CASSEGTAPGTQYF
v_gene: TRBV28; j_gene: TRBJ1-6; abundance: few; d_gene: NA; CDR3nt: TGTGCCAGCACCTACAGGCTTCCTAATTCACCCCTCCACTTT; CDR3aa: CASTYRLPNSPLHF
v_gene: TRBV2; j_gene: TRBJ2-7; abundance: NA; d_gene: TRBD2; CDR3nt: TGTGCCAGCAGTGAAGAGAGCGGGAGGGCCTACGAGCAGTACTTC; CDR3aa: CASSEESGRAYEQYF
v_gene: TRBV29-1; j_gene: TRBJ1-2; abundance: NA; d_gene: NA; CDR3nt: TGCAGCGTTGAACTGCTCAATGGCTACACCTTC; CDR3aa: CSVELLNGYTF
v_gene: TRBV5-1; j_gene: TRBJ2-7; abundance: NA; d_gene: NA; CDR3nt: TGCGCCAGCAGCTTGTCGTCAGGGGAATATTCCTACGAGCAGTACTTC; CDR3aa: CASSLSSGEYSYEQYF
v_gene: TRBV19; j_gene: TRBJ1-5; abundance: NA; d_gene: NA; CDR3nt: TGTGCCAGTAGTATTAGGGACTGGGATCAGCCCCAGCATTTT; CDR3aa: CASSIRDWDQPQHF
v_gene: TRBV2; j_gene: TRBJ1-1; abundance: NA; d_gene: NA; CDR3nt: TGTGCCAGCAGAGTGGACAGAAACACTGAAGCTTTCTTT; CDR3aa: CASRVDRNTEAFF
v_gene: TRBV5-1; j_gene: TRBJ2-3; abundance: NA; d_gene: TRBD2; CDR3nt: TGCGCCAGCAGCTTGGCCGGGGGAGGGCCTAGCACAGATACGCAGTATTTT; CDR3aa: CASSLAGGGPSTDTQYF
v_gene: TRBV15; j_gene: TRBJ2-7; abundance: NA; d_gene: NA; CDR3nt: TGTGCCACCAGCAGAGGTTACGACGAGCAGTACTTC; CDR3aa: CATSRGYDEQYF
v_gene: TRBV7-3; j_gene: TRBJ2-3; abundance: NA; d_gene: TRBD2; CDR3nt: TGTGCCAGCAGCTACGGGGGGGCAGAAGATACGCAGTATTTT; CDR3aa: CASSYGGAEDTQYF
v_gene: TRBV6-5; j_gene: TRBJ2-3; abundance: NA; d_gene: NA; CDR3nt: TGTGCCAGCAGTCCGGAGCGGGCCACAGATACGCAGTATTTT; CDR3aa: CASSPERATDTQYF
v_gene: TRBV5-1; j_gene: TRBJ2-2; abundance: NA; d_gene: NA; CDR3nt: TGCGCCAGCAGCTCAGGGGTTCCGGGCACCGGGGAGCTGTTTTTT; CDR3aa: CASSSGVPGTGELFF
v_gene: TRBV2; j_gene: TRBJ1-2; abundance: few; d_gene: NA; CDR3nt: TGTGCCAGCAGTCGGCCGTCCTTCTCAAACTATGGCTACACCTTC; CDR3aa: CASSRPSFSNYGYTF
v_gene: TRBV5-4; j_gene: TRBJ1-2; abundance: NA; d_gene: TRBD1; CDR3nt: TGTGCCAGCAACCCCACCCGGGACAGGGGACGCTACACCTTC; CDR3aa: CASNPTRDRGRYTF
v_gene: TRBV9; j_gene: TRBJ2-3; abundance: NA; d_gene: NA; CDR3nt: TGTGCCAGCAGCGTCCCGGGCGCAGATACGCAGTATTTT; CDR3aa: CASSVPGADTQYF
v_gene: TRBV28; j_gene: TRBJ1-2; abundance: NA; d_gene: NA; CDR3nt: TGTGCCAGCAGTTCCACCGGGACAATCAATGGCTACACCTTC; CDR3aa: CASSSTGTINGYTF
v_gene: TRBV19; j_gene: TRBJ2-1; abundance: NA; d_gene: TRBD2; CDR3nt: TGTGCCAGTAATAGCGGGGGGGACAATGAGCAGTTCTTC; CDR3aa: CASNSGGDNEQFF
v_gene: TRBV6-1; j_gene: TRBJ2-7; abundance: NA; d_gene: NA; CDR3nt: TGTGCCAGCAGCTACCGGGGCCCGAGGGACGAGCAGTACTTC; CDR3aa: CASSYRGPRDEQYF
v_gene: TRBV5-5; j_gene: TRBJ2-7; abundance: NA; d_gene: NA; CDR3nt: TGTGCCAGCAGCTTGGTTGTTTCCTACGAGCAGTACTTC; CDR3aa: CASSLVVSYEQYF
v_gene: TRBV13; j_gene: TRBJ1-1; abundance: few; d_gene: NA; CDR3nt: TGTGCCAGCAGCTCGAGGACTGAAGCTTTCTTT; CDR3aa: CASSSRTEAFF
v_gene: TRBV30; j_gene: TRBJ2-2; abundance: NA; d_gene: TRBD1; CDR3nt: TGTGCCTGGAGTTTAACAGGGGGGCGCGGGGAGCTGTTTTTT; CDR3aa: CAWSLTGGRGELFF
v_gene: TRBV19; j_gene: TRBJ2-3; abundance: NA; d_gene: TRBD1; CDR3nt: TGTGCCAGTAGTTCGACAGGGGCCGCCACAGGGGATACGCAGTATTTT; CDR3aa: CASSSTGAATGDTQYF
v_gene: TRBV18; j_gene: TRBJ1-2; abundance: NA; d_gene: NA; CDR3nt: TGTGCCAGCTCACCACCCGTCCCAGCTAACTATGGCTACACCTTC; CDR3aa: CASSPPVPANYGYTF
v_gene: TRBV5-1; j_gene: TRBJ2-3; abundance: NA; d_gene: TRBD2; CDR3nt: TGCGCCAGCACCCGCCGACTAGCGGGGGACACAGATACGCAGTATTTT; CDR3aa: CASTRRLAGDTDTQYF
v_gene: TRBV30; j_gene: TRBJ2-7; abundance: NA; d_gene: NA; CDR3nt: TGTGCCTGGGGCGGGAAAGGCTACGAGCAGTACTTC; CDR3aa: CAWGGKGYEQYF
v_gene: TRBV5-1; j_gene: TRBJ1-1; abundance: NA; d_gene: NA; CDR3nt: TGCGCCAGCAGCTTGGGTTCCAACACTGAAGCTTTCTTT; CDR3aa: CASSLGSNTEAFF
v_gene: TRBV28; j_gene: TRBJ1-1; abundance: NA; d_gene: NA; CDR3nt: TGTGCCAGCACCCCCGGGGGCAGGCGCGGTTTTTACACTGAAGCTTTCTTT; CDR3aa: CASTPGGRRGFYTEAFF
v_gene: TRBV20-1; j_gene: TRBJ2-1; abundance: NA; d_gene: TRBD2; CDR3nt: TGCAGTGCTCGACTAGCTAATGAGCAGTTCTTC; CDR3aa: CSARLANEQFF
v_gene: TRBV28; j_gene: TRBJ2-3; abundance: NA; d_gene: NA; CDR3nt: TGTGCCTCCTCCGGGACGTCCCAAGATACGCAGTATTTT; CDR3aa: CASSGTSQDTQYF
v_gene: TRBV6-1; j_gene: TRBJ1-2; abundance: NA; d_gene: NA; CDR3nt: TGTGCCAGCAGTGACAGGGGATGGTATGGCTACACCTTC; CDR3aa: CASSDRGWYGYTF
v_gene: TRBV25-1; j_gene: TRBJ2-1; abundance: NA; d_gene: TRBD2; CDR3nt: TGTGCCAGCAGCCCGGCGGGAGGGCTTTACAATGAGCAGTTCTTC; CDR3aa: CASSPAGGLYNEQFF
v_gene: TRBV7-9; j_gene: TRBJ1-3; abundance: NA; d_gene: NA; CDR3nt: TGTGCCAGCAGCTCTGGGGGAGCTGGAAACACCATATATTTT; CDR3aa: CASSSGGAGNTIYF
v_gene: TRBV28; j_gene: TRBJ1-2; abundance: NA; d_gene: NA; CDR3nt: TGTGCCAGCTACAAATCCTATGGAGGCTACACCTTC; CDR3aa: CASYKSYGGYTF
v_gene: TRBV19; j_gene: TRBJ1-5; abundance: NA; d_gene: NA; CDR3nt: TGTGCCAGTAGTATAGGGGGATGGCCCCAGCATTTT; CDR3aa: CASSIGGWPQHF
v_gene: TRBV15; j_gene: TRBJ1-5; abundance: NA; d_gene: TRBD1; CDR3nt: TGTGCCACCAGCAGAGATAACAGGGGGCCGGCTCAGCCCCAGCATTTT; CDR3aa: CATSRDNRGPAQPQHF
v_gene: TRBV7-6; j_gene: TRBJ1-3; abundance: NA; d_gene: TRBD1; CDR3nt: TGTGCCAGCAGCTTAGGACAGGGGAGCTCTGGAAACACCATATATTTT; CDR3aa: CASSLGQGSSGNTIYF
v_gene: TRBV18; j_gene: TRBJ1-1; abundance: NA; d_gene: TRBD1; CDR3nt: TGTGCCAGCTCACTCACAGGGGAGGACACTGAAGCTTTCTTT; CDR3aa: CASSLTGEDTEAFF